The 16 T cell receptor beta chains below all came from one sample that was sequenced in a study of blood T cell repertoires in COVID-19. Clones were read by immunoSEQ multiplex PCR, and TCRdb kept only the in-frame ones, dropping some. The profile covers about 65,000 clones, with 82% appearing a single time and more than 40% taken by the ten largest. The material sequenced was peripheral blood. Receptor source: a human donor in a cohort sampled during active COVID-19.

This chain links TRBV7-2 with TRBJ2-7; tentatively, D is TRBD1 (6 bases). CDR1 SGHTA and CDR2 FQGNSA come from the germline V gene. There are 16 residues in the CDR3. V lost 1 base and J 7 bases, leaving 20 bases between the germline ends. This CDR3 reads CASSLGGGRGLGEQYF. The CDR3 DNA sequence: TGTGCCAGCAGCTTAGGCGGTGGCAGGGGCCTAGGGGAGCAGTACTTC.

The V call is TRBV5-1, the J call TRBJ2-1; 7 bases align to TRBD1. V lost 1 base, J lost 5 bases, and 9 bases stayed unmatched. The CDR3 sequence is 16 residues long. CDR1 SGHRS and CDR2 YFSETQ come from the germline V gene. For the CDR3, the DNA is TGCGCCAGCAGCTTGTCGGGAACAGGGGTAGACAATGAGCAGTTCTTC. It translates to CASSLSGTGVDNEQFF.

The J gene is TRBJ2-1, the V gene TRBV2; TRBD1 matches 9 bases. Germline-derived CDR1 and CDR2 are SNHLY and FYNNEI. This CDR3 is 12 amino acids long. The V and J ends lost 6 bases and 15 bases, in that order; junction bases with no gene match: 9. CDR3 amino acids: CASSTPPGQGFF. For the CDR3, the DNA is TGTGCCAGCAGCACCCCACCGGGACAGGGGTTCTTC.

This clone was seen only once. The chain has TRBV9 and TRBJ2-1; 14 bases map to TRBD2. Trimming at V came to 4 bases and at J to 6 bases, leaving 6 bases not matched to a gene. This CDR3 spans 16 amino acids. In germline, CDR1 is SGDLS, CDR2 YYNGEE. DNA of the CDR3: TGTGCCAGCAGCAGACTAGCGGGGGGGCATGGCAATGAGCAGTTCTTC. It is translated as CASSRLAGGHGNEQFF.

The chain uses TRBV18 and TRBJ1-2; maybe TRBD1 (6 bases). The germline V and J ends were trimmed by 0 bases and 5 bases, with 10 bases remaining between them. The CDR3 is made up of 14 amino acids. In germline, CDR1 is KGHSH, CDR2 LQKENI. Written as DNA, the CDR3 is TGTGCCAGCTCACCACCGGACAGATCATATGGCTACACCTTC. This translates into CASSPPDRSYGYTF.

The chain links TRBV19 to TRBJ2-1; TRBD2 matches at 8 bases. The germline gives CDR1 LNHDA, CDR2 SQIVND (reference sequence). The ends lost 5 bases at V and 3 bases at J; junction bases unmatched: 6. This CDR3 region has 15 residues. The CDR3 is CASSPPGGGYNEQFF. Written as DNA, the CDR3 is TGTGCCAGTAGTCCTCCGGGAGGGGGCTACAATGAGCAGTTCTTC.

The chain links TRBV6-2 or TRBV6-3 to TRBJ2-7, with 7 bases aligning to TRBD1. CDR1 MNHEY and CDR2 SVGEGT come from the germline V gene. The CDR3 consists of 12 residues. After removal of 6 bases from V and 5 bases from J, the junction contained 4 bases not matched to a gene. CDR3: CASSLGQDEQYF. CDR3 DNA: TGTGCCAGCAGCCTAGGACAGGACGAGCAGTACTTC.

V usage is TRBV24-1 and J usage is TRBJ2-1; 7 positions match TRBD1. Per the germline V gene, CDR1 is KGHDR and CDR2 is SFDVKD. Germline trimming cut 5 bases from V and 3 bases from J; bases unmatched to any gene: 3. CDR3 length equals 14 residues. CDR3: CATSGPGGYNEQFF. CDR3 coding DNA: TGTGCCACCAGTGGTCCAGGGGGCTACAATGAGCAGTTCTTC.

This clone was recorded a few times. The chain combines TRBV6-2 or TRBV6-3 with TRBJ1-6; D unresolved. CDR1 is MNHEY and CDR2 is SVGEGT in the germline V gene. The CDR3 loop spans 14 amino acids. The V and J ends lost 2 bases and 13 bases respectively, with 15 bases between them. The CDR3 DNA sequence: TGTGCCAGCAGTTACCGAGCGGACTCTTCCCCCCTCCACTTT. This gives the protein CASSYRADSSPLHF.

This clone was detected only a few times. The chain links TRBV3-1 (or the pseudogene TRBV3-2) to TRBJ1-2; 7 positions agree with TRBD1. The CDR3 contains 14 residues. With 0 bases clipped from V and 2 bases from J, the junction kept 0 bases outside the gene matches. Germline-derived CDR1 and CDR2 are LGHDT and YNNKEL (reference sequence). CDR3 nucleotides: TGTGCCAGCAGCCAAGACAGGGGGAACTATGGCTACACCTTC. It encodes CASSQDRGNYGYTF.

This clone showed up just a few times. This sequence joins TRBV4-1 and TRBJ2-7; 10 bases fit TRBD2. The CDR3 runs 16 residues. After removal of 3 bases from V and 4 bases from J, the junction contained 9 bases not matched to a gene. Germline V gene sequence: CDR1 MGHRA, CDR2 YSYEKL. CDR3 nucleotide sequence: TGCGCCAGCAGCCACAGGCCGGGACTAGCGACTTACGAGCAGTACTTC. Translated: CASSHRPGLATYEQYF.

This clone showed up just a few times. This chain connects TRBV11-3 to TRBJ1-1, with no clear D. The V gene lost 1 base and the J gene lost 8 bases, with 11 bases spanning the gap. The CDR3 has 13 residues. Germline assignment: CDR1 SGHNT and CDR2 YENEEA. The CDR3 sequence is CASSLVESGEAFF. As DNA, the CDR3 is TGTGCCAGCAGCTTAGTTGAGTCAGGAGAAGCTTTCTTT.

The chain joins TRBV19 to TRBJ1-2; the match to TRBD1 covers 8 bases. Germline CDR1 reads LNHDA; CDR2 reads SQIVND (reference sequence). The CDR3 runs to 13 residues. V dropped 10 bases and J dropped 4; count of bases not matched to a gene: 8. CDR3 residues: CATQDRVGYGYTF. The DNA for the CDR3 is TGTGCCACCCAGGACAGGGTTGGCTATGGCTACACCTTC.

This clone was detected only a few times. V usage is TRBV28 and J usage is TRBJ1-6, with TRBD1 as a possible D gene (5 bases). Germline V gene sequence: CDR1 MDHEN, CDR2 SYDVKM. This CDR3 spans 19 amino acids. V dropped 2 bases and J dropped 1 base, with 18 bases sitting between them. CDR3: CASSLRRAGIKSYNSPLHF. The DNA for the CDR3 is TGTGCCAGCAGTTTACGGAGGGCAGGGATAAAATCCTATAATTCACCCCTCCACTTT.

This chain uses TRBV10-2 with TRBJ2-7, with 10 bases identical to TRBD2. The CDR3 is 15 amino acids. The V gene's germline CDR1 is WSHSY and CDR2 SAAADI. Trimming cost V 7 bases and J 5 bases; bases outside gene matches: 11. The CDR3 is CASTLRVAGGNEQYF. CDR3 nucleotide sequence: TGCGCCAGCACCCTACGGGTAGCGGGGGGCAACGAGCAGTACTTC.

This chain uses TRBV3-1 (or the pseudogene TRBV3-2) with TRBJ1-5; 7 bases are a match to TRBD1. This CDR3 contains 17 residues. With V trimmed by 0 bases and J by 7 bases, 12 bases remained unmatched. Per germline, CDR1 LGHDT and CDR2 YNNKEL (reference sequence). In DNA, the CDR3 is TGTGCCAGCAGCCAAGATCTGTTGAACAGGGGAAACCAGCCCCAGCATTTT. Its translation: CASSQDLLNRGNQPQHF.